The 11 T cell receptor beta chains presented below share a single source sample, sequenced in a study of response to subunit inactivated influenza vaccine. Each CDR3 protein gets one entry after TCRdb re-called the RT-PCR reads with MiXCR. Of 650,000 to 800,000 distinct CDR3 sequences listed, more than 11% were seen once; the top ten hold 6.5% to 8.5%. The specimen comprised PBMCs from blood, sampled 14 to 15 days before vaccination. All receptors come from a man aged 45-60 years who received an inactivated influenza vaccine.

The sample holds a few counts of this clonotype. V usage is TRBV6-5 and J usage is TRBJ2-6; D could derive from TRBD1 or TRBD2 (5 bases each). With 1 base removed from V and 2 bases from J, the gap between germline ends came to 6 bases. Looked up from germline, CDR1 is MNHEY and CDR2 is SVGAGI. This CDR3 has 15 residues. The CDR3 reads CASSYLGPGANVLTF. The CDR3 DNA sequence: TGTGCCAGCAGTTACTTGGGACCTGGGGCCAACGTCCTGACTTTC.

This clonotype was counted only a few times. The rearrangement joins TRBV7-2 to TRBJ2-5; 7 nucleotides match TRBD1. CDR1 SGHTA and CDR2 FQGNSA come from the germline V gene. There are 13 residues in the CDR3. Trimming at V came to 1 base and at J to 6 bases, leaving 2 bases not matched to a gene. The CDR3 region is CASSLETGQTQYF. The CDR3 DNA sequence: TGTGCCAGCAGCTTAGAGACAGGGCAGACCCAGTACTTC.

This clonotype was counted many times. This CDR3 reads CASNPGLAGEGTDTQYF. The CDR3 nucleotides are TGTGCCAGCAATCCGGGACTAGCGGGAGAGGGCACAGATACGCAGTATTTT. The chain is built from TRBV6-2 or TRBV6-3 and TRBJ2-3, with 14 bases aligning to TRBD2. V shed 7 bases, J shed 1 base, and the junction held 7 bases outside the gene matches. Germline V lookup: CDR1 MNHEY, CDR2 SVGEGT. The CDR3 consists of 17 residues.

At least ten counts were recorded for this clonotype. The chain recombines TRBV28 with TRBJ2-3, with a weak D call TRBD2 (6 bases). The germline V gene has CDR1 MDHEN and CDR2 SYDVKM. The CDR3 sequence is 15 residues long. V gave up 2 bases and J gave up 2 bases, with 11 bases separating them. CDR3 coding DNA: TGTGCCAGCAGTTTAATAGCGGAAATCACAGATACGCAGTATTTT. Its protein product is CASSLIAEITDTQYF.

The chain joins TRBV28 to TRBJ2-7; 7 bases line up with TRBD1. With V trimmed by 7 bases and J by 0 bases, 9 bases remained unmatched. In germline, CDR1 is MDHEN, CDR2 SYDVKM. This CDR3 comprises 15 residues. The CDR3 is CASTPGQVSSYEQYF. In DNA form, the CDR3 reads TGTGCCAGCACCCCCGGACAGGTTAGCTCCTACGAGCAGTACTTC. The full variable domain, rest sourced from reference TRBV28 and TRBJ2-7, is DVKVTQSSRYLVKRTGEKVFLECVQDMDHENMFWYRQDPGLGLRLIYFSYDVKMKEKGDIPEGYSVSREKKERFSLILESASTNQTSMYLCASTPGQVSSYEQYFGPGTRLTVT.

This clonotype was recorded a few times. V and J are TRBV3-1 and TRBJ2-7, with 14 bases that match TRBD2. The ends lost 3 bases at V and 6 bases at J; junction bases unmatched: 7. Per germline, CDR1 LGHDT and CDR2 YNNKEL (reference sequence). The CDR3 contains 16 residues. In nucleotides, the CDR3 is TGTGCCAGCAGCCAGACTAGCGGGGGGGCCTCGGGCGAGCAGTACTTC. Amino acids: CASSQTSGGASGEQYF.

There are a few counts of this clonotype. The J gene is TRBJ2-1, the V gene TRBV5-1, with D hard to call. This CDR3 is 17 amino acids long. The germline CDR1 and CDR2 sequences are SGHRS and YFSETQ. Trimming cost V 0 bases and J 0 bases, with 13 bases left between them. In DNA, the CDR3 is TGCGCCAGCAGCTTGGCCGTTGACCGGAGCTCCTACAATGAGCAGTTCTTC. Translating gives CASSLAVDRSSYNEQFF. The whole variable domain, remainder taken from reference TRBV5-1 and TRBJ2-1, is KAGVTQTPRYLIKTRGQQVTLSCSPISGHRSVSWYQQTPGQGLQFLFEYFSETQRNKGNFPGRFSGRQFSNSRSEMNVSTLELGDSALYLCASSLAVDRSSYNEQFFGPGTRLTVL.

This clonotype has just a few counts. The chain employs TRBV12-3 or TRBV12-4 and TRBJ1-2; unclear D gene. The CDR3 contains 14 residues. The V and J ends lost 1 base and 5 bases respectively, with 11 bases between them. For the CDR3, the DNA is TGTGCCAGCAGTTTAGGAGAGGGCCAATATGGCTACACCTTC. Its translation: CASSLGEGQYGYTF.

The chain recombines TRBV6-2 or TRBV6-3 with TRBJ2-7; 11 nucleotides align to TRBD2. The ends lost 6 bases at V and 6 bases at J; junction bases unmatched: 10. The CDR3 consists of 15 residues. CDR1 MNHEY and CDR2 SVGEGT come from the germline V gene. CDR3 region: CASRDRELAGVEQYF. CDR3 DNA: TGTGCCAGCAGGGATCGTGAACTAGCGGGAGTCGAGCAGTACTTC.

This clonotype was counted many times. This rearrangement joins TRBV12-3 or TRBV12-4 to TRBJ1-5; D gene ambiguous. This CDR3 contains 13 residues. Trimming removed 7 bases from V and 4 bases from J, with 11 bases in between. The CDR3 DNA sequence: TGTGCCAGCACCTTGAGGCCTAATCAGCCCCAGCATTTT. This gives the protein CASTLRPNQPQHF.

This clonotype was counted only a few times. The genes are TRBV6-5 and TRBJ2-1, with D unclear. The CDR3 covers 13 residues. Trimming cost V 2 bases and J 6 bases, with 8 bases left between them. Germline CDR1 reads MNHEY; CDR2 reads SVGAGI. In DNA, the CDR3 is TGTGCCAGCAGTTACAATGGGCCCAATGAGCAGTTCTTC. Translating it yields CASSYNGPNEQFF.